This TCR beta chain was recovered during a study of identical twins listed by TCRdb under 2016. Concerning the study at large: TCR alpha and beta repertoires from monozygotic twins, unrelated adults of various ages and cord blood were deep-sequenced to test whether fetal clonotypes persist. To rule out contamination, the twin experiments were replicated at different times with different library preparation protocols.

The investigation overall reported the following: Zero-insertion analyses could be partly confounded by invariant T cells such as MAIT and iNKT, though diverse VJ usage argued against such confounding for most clonotypes. Compared with coincidental sharing between unrelated individuals, out-of-frame TCR alpha sequences shared between twins showed an excess of sequences with low generation probability. Because the same donors could not be followed over many years, the conclusions depended on cross-sectional statistical analysis. Recombination models systematically underestimated out-of-frame TCR alpha sharing in monozygotic twins but agreed with sharing between unrelated individuals. The excess sharing between twins in beta out-of-frame sequences was weaker because fewer shared sequences reduced the signal-to-noise ratio. Abundant cord blood beta clonotypes had fewer insertions, young adult naive repertoires showed a similar but weaker trend, and memory repertoires showed no such trend.

This clonotype was detected only a few times. What antigen it recognizes has not been identified. Per-base qualities were not stored, and no clone one base away is much larger. CDR1 and CDR2 are read off the germline V gene as SGHRS and YFSETQ. V has 1 base trimmed and J has 5 bases trimmed; junction bases matching no gene number 1. The CDR3 goes from the cysteine to the phenylalanine over 15 residues. The read is trimmed to its CDR3 DNA, 45 bases read in frame from base 1. The library was made by 5' RACE. Instrument on record: Illumina HiSeq 2000. Template switching added a universal primer binding site, and the final cDNA carried a unique molecular identifier that allowed TCR cDNA molecules to be counted accurately. Specific primers in the conserved constant-segment region were used to synthesize first-strand cDNA for the TCR alpha and beta chains. To control for contamination, each cDNA library was double barcoded with a SMART-Mk sample barcode plus Illumina barcodes. Two successive PCR steps introduced TruSeq adapter sequences along with Illumina sample barcodes. TCR alpha and beta cDNA libraries were sequenced on the Illumina HiSeq platform with custom primers. As for the authors' bioinformatics: MiGEC was used to process raw reads and extract unique molecular identifiers, and MiXCR was used to find CDR3 positions. For each individual, recombination models were inferred using an EM algorithm with the repgenHMM and IGoR tools. The analysis of shared clonotypes was done with the tcR package in R, with sharing normalized by the product of cloneset sizes. To study raw recombination without the effects of thymic and clonal selection, out-of-frame nonproductive sequences were analyzed. TCRdb's own reprocessing of the public reads used fastp at Q25 and MiXCR and kept productive beta chains. Rows with one shared CDR3 protein collapse into an entry with the most common genes and DNA. TCRdb's processing, not the authors', yielded these V and J calls. For this sample the table gives some 760,000 distinct CDR3 sequences, of which roughly 20% were detected only once. Less than 15% of the sample comes from the top ten.

Every donor was a healthy Caucasian. Three pairs of female monozygotic twins, all aged 18 to 29 years, were included in the twin cohort. Peripheral blood mononuclear cells were used as the source from which RNA for TCR libraries was isolated. These records were also assigned to another study, of T cells expressing NK-cell markers. The other study reports the following: In sorted CD3+CD56+NKG2C+, CD3+CD56+NKG2C- and CD3+CD56-NKG2C+ T-cell subsets from several donors, TCR beta-chain repertoires were profiled. Seven of the eight sequenced donors were HCMV-seropositive and one was HCMV-seronegative. To restrict sorting to alphabetaTCR-expressing T cells, an anti-gammadeltaTCR antibody was added in several experiments. In over 5 donors, the dominant CD3+CD56+NKG2C+ clonotypes were among the top 10 CD8+ clonotypes and accounted for roughly 1.0-8% of CD8+ T cells. Those dominant clonotypes were again the most abundant among CD3+CD56-NKG2C+ cells in a handful of donors, at roughly 25-65%. It remained unclear whether the expanded NKG2C-expressing T cell clones were specific for HCMV antigens. The eight sequenced donors were randomly selected healthy volunteers, three men and five women. A commercial ELISA kit detecting HCMV-specific IgG in serum was used to determine HCMV serostatus. Bulk peripheral blood T-cell repertoires were additionally sequenced from unsorted PBMC for over 5 donors. MIGEC was used to demultiplex reads and group the reads by UMI, and MiTCR was used to assemble and quantify clonotypes. To exclude erroneous sequences, only TCR cDNA sequences supported by at least two reads were retained. The tcR package was used for downstream repertoire analysis, and clonotypes were matched between fractions using CDR3 nucleotide sequence together with V segment. VDJmatch was used to annotate antigen specificity against VDJdb, with one amino acid substitution allowed in CDR3.

This receptor was taken from a woman aged 18-35 years in good health. What was sequenced was PBMCs. The V and J genes are TRBV5-1 and TRBJ2-3, and TRBD2 aligns with 13 junction nucleotides. The DNA sequence is given as TGCGCCAGCAGCTTGCGGACTAGCGGGAGAGATACGCAGTATTTT. Translation gives CASSLRTSGRDTQYF.